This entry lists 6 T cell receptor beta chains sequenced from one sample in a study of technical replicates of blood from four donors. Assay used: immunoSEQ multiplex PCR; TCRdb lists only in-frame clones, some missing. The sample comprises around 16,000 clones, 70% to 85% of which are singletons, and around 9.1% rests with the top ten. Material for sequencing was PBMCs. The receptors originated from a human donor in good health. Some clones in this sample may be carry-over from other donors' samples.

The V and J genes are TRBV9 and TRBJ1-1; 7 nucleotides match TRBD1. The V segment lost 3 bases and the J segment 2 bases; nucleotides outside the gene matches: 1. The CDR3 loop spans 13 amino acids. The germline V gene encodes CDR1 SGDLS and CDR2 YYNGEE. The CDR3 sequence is CASSGQGNTEAFF. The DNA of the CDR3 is TGTGCCAGCAGCGGACAGGGTAACACTGAAGCTTTCTTT. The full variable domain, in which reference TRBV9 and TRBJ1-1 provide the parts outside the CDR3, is DSGVTQTPKHLITATGQRVTLRCSPRSGDLSVYWYQQSLDQGLQFLIQYYNGEERAKGNILERFSAQQFPDLHSELNLSSLELGDSALYFCASSGQGNTEAFFGQGTRLTVV.

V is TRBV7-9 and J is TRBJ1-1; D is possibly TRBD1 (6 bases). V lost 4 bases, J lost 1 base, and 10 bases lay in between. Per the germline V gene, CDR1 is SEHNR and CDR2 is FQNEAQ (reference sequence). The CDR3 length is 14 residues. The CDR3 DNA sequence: TGTGCCAGCAGCTCCTACAGGGAGAACACTGAAGCTTTCTTT. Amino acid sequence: CASSSYRENTEAFF.

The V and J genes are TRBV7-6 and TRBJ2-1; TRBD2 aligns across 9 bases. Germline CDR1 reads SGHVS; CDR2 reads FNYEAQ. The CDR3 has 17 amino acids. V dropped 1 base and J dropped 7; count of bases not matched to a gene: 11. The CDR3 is CASSLEPAGGGPNEQFF. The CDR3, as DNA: TGTGCCAGCAGCTTAGAGCCGGCGGGGGGGGGTCCAAATGAGCAGTTCTTC.

The CDR3 protein is CAWDILTGGISYGYTF. CDR3 bases: TGTGCCTGGGACATACTGACAGGGGGTATTAGCTATGGCTACACCTTC. The rearrangement joins TRBV30 to TRBJ1-2; 9 bases align to TRBD1. The CDR3 has 16 residues. Trimming cost V 5 bases and J 4 bases; bases outside gene matches: 14. Per germline, CDR1 GTSNPN and CDR2 SVGIG (reference sequence).

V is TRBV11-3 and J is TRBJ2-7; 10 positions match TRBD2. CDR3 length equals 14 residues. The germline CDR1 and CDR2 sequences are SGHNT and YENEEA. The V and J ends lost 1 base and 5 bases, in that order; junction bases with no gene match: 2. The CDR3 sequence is CASSLVAGGHEQYF. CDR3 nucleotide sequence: TGTGCCAGCAGCTTAGTAGCGGGGGGCCACGAGCAGTACTTC.

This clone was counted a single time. CDR3 loop: CAWSVGTAFYGYTF. CDR3 in DNA: TGTGCCTGGAGTGTCGGGACAGCGTTCTATGGCTACACCTTC. The chain has TRBV30 and TRBJ1-2, with 7 bases matching TRBD1. Germline V lookup: CDR1 GTSNPN, CDR2 SVGIG (reference sequence). Unmatched junction bases numbered 5, after V lost 0 bases and J lost 4 bases. The CDR3 sequence is 14 residues long.